One T cell receptor beta chain is described in this entry. The antigen remains undetermined. MiXCR, run by TCRdb on the 5' RACE reads, gives a single entry per CDR3 protein. The table shows some 130,000 distinct CDR3 sequences, with roughly 8% occurring only once. The junction had 6 bases not matched to a gene; V was cut back by 5 bases and J by 4 bases. The CDR3 is 16 residues long. Germline V gives CDR1 KGHSH, CDR2 LQKENI. These data are taken from a study of CD8 T cells in ankylosing spondylitis. Points from the study as a whole: Disease-linked clones were CD8+ and relatively rare in peripheral blood.

This rearrangement joins TRBV18 to TRBJ2-1; TRBD1 matches 12 bases. Material: synovial fluid, either unsorted or a sorted T cell fraction (not recorded which). This TCR was recovered from a male donor with ankylosing spondylitis. The chain's CDR3 is CASSAGTGGPYNEQFF. DNA for the CDR3: TGTGCCAGCTCAGCCGGGACAGGGGGCCCTTACAATGAGCAGTTCTTC.